This T cell receptor beta chain was captured in a study of blood T cell repertoires in COVID-19. About the research overall: There were acute and convalescent COVID-19 samples, and they came from the United States, Italy and Spain.

Original handling: For nucleated cells, counts were estimated from reference gene primer amplification. Libraries were prepared by immunoSEQ multiplex PCR; TCRdb keeps only in-frame clonotypes and omits some of them. Clone size and the V and J calls come from that table; the DNA yielded D and trimming. The sample has 200,000 to 250,000 clones, over 75% seen once. V dropped 6 bases and J dropped 1 base, with 9 bases sitting between them. Germline CDR1 and CDR2: KGHSH and LQKENI. The CDR3 is 13 residues long. Sequenced input: peripheral blood. The J gene is TRBJ2-5, the V gene TRBV18; the D gene is possibly TRBD1 (5 bases). This receptor was taken from a man aged 25-45 years who had recovered from COVID-19. CDR3 sequence reads: CASSSQGQETQYF. As DNA, the CDR3 is TGTGCCAGCTCCTCGCAGGGCCAAGAGACCCAGTACTTC.